These T cell receptor beta chains were read from a single sample in a study of blood T cell repertoires in COVID-19. Sequencing used immunoSEQ multiplex PCR; TCRdb keeps in-frame clones, though not all of them. The data contain fewer than 350,000 clones, approximately 90% of them seen just once; the ten biggest clones take up about 4.6%. Sequenced sample: peripheral blood. The receptors originated from a man aged 40-50 years with acute or convalescent COVID-19. Each CDR3 is given with its conserved first and last residue. Fields, in order: clone size, J gene, D gene, V gene, CDR3 protein, CDR3 DNA. D genes are given only for firm matches. A row's size may be missing; if present it is once, few, many or a size class.

size: once
J: TRBJ1-1
D: .
V: TRBV6-2/TRBV6-3
CDR3: CASSYIYTTEAFF
DNA: TGTGCCAGCAGTTACATCTATACCACTGAAGCTTTCTTT

size: .
J: TRBJ1-5
D: TRBD1
V: TRBV27
CDR3: CASSYRQGTQPQHF
DNA: TGTGCCAGCAGTTACCGACAGGGCACTCAGCCCCAGCATTTT

size: medium-sized
J: TRBJ2-7
D: .
V: TRBV7-8
CDR3: CASSPTSRVDEQYF
DNA: TGTGCCAGCAGCCCAACCTCCAGGGTGGACGAGCAGTACTTC

size: .
J: TRBJ1-5
D: .
V: TRBV7-2
CDR3: CASSSWATGPQPQHF
DNA: TGTGCCAGCAGCTCATGGGCCACAGGTCCGCAGCCCCAGCATTTT

size: .
J: TRBJ1-4
D: .
V: TRBV5-1
CDR3: CASSLDPGGEKLFF
DNA: TGCGCCAGCAGCTTGGACCCCGGAGGCGAAAAACTGTTTTTT

size: .
J: TRBJ2-7
D: .
V: TRBV6-5
CDR3: CASSYGDNYEQYF
DNA: TGTGCCAGCAGTTACGGGGACAACTACGAGCAGTACTTC

size: once
J: TRBJ2-7
D: TRBD2
V: TRBV5-1
CDR3: CASSLVASGVGEQYF
DNA: TGCGCCAGCAGCTTGGTTGCTAGCGGGGTGGGCGAGCAGTACTTC

size: .
J: TRBJ2-1
D: TRBD2
V: TRBV11-3
CDR3: CASSSGTNPYNEQFF
DNA: TGTGCCAGCAGCTCCGGGACTAACCCCTACAATGAGCAGTTCTTC

size: .
J: TRBJ1-3
D: .
V: TRBV11-1
CDR3: CASRFSGAGNTIYF
DNA: TGTGCCAGCAGATTCTCCGGGGCTGGAAACACCATATATTTT

size: .
J: TRBJ2-3
D: .
V: TRBV27
CDR3: CASSSLTGIGTDTQYF
DNA: TGTGCCAGCAGTTCCCTAACAGGGATTGGGACAGATACGCAGTATTTT

size: .
J: TRBJ1-5
D: .
V: TRBV30
CDR3: CAWSTQGINQPQHF
DNA: TGTGCCTGGTCCACACAGGGAATTAATCAGCCCCAGCATTTT

size: .
J: TRBJ2-3
D: .
V: TRBV5-1
CDR3: CASSLASRSTDTQYF
DNA: TGCGCCAGCAGCTTGGCGTCCCGGAGCACAGATACGCAGTATTTT

size: once
J: TRBJ1-5
D: .
V: TRBV27
CDR3: CASSPSGNSNQPQHF
DNA: TGTGCCAGCAGCCCCAGCGGAAATAGCAATCAGCCCCAGCATTTT

size: few
J: TRBJ2-7
D: TRBD1
V: TRBV6-5
CDR3: CATNPGTASSYEQYF
DNA: TGTGCCACCAACCCGGGGACAGCGTCCTCCTACGAGCAGTACTTC

size: .
J: TRBJ2-7
D: .
V: TRBV21-1
CDR3: CASSKGTGKEGEQYF
DNA: TGTGCCAGCAGCAAAGGGACAGGGAAAGAGGGCGAGCAGTACTTC

size: .
J: TRBJ2-7
D: .
V: TRBV7-8
CDR3: CASSLMGAPGEQYF
DNA: TGTGCCAGCAGCTTAATGGGGGCGCCAGGTGAGCAGTACTTC

size: .
J: TRBJ1-2
D: .
V: TRBV27
CDR3: CASSLEGVNFYGYTF
DNA: TGTGCCAGCAGTTTAGAGGGGGTGAACTTCTATGGCTACACCTTC

size: .
J: TRBJ2-5
D: .
V: TRBV7-3
CDR3: CASSRGNQETQYF
DNA: TGTGCCAGCAGCCGGGGGAATCAAGAGACCCAGTACTTC

size: .
J: TRBJ2-3
D: .
V: TRBV29-1
CDR3: CSPQQVSTDTQYF
DNA: TGCAGCCCACAGCAAGTCAGCACAGATACGCAGTATTTT

size: .
J: TRBJ1-1
D: .
V: TRBV5-1
CDR3: CASSLTSPSEAFF
DNA: TGCGCCAGCAGCTTGACGTCCCCGAGTGAAGCTTTCTTT

size: .
J: TRBJ1-2
D: TRBD1
V: TRBV5-1
CDR3: CASSSTTGGDYGYTF
DNA: TGCGCCAGCAGCTCAACGACAGGGGGCGACTATGGCTACACCTTC

size: .
J: TRBJ2-3
D: .
V: TRBV6-2/TRBV6-3
CDR3: CASSYRPPGADTQYF
DNA: TGTGCCAGCAGTTACCGGCCCCCCGGGGCAGATACGCAGTATTTT

size: few
J: TRBJ1-5
D: TRBD1
V: TRBV15
CDR3: CATSAGQGSNQPQHF
DNA: TGTGCCACCAGCGCAGGACAGGGATCTAATCAGCCCCAGCATTTT

size: once
J: TRBJ2-7
D: TRBD2
V: TRBV19
CDR3: CASSIEAASGGHYEQYF
DNA: TGTGCCAGTAGTATAGAGGCGGCTAGCGGGGGGCACTACGAGCAGTACTTC

size: .
J: TRBJ1-2
D: TRBD1
V: TRBV6-6
CDR3: CALRGTGVTNYGYTF
DNA: TGTGCCCTACGCGGGACAGGAGTTACTAACTATGGCTACACCTTC

size: .
J: TRBJ1-1
D: TRBD1
V: TRBV24-1
CDR3: CATSGASGTGSSEAFF
DNA: TGTGCCACCAGTGGTGCTTCCGGGACAGGCAGCTCTGAAGCTTTCTTT

size: .
J: TRBJ1-2
D: TRBD1
V: TRBV5-1
CDR3: CATSPGTEDGYTF
DNA: TGCGCCACCAGTCCCGGGACAGAGGATGGCTACACCTTC